The 23 T cell receptor beta chains listed next were all sequenced from one sample in a study of blood T cells in healthy people across ages. The use of a sample-barcoded 5' primer and a J-beta primer mix characterized a second PCR of roughly 7 to 12 cycles. TCRdb re-derived calls from the 5' RACE reads in MiXCR, one entry per CDR3 protein. The table has under 2,000,000 distinct CDR3 sequences, approximately 50% seen once; the top ten hold over 2%. The source material was blood. The receptors derive from a middle-aged woman in good health.

This clonotype showed up just a few times. The V call is TRBV28, the J call TRBJ2-5, with D unclear. Germline lookup yields CDR1 MDHEN and CDR2 SYDVKM. This CDR3 is 16 amino acids long. The CDR3 region is CASQVALQKLQETQYF. As DNA, the CDR3 is TGTGCAAGCCAGGTGGCTCTCCAAAAGCTCCAAGAGACCCAGTACTTC. Based on the CDR3 plus reference TRBV28 and TRBJ2-5, the full variable domain is DVKVTQSSRYLVKRTGEKVFLECVQDMDHENMFWYRQDPGLGLRLIYFSYDVKMKEKGDIPEGYSVSREKKERFSLILESASTNQTSMYLCASQVALQKLQETQYFGPGTRLLVL.

This chain joins TRBV27 and TRBJ2-1, with D maybe TRBD2 (5 bases). Trimming removed 5 bases at V and 5 bases at J, with 19 bases between. This CDR3 region has 16 residues. Germline-derived CDR1 and CDR2 are MNHEY and SMNVEV (reference sequence). CDR3 coding DNA: TGTGCCAGCAGTCCCCCTCTTGCGGGTTGGCACAATGAGCAGTTCTTC. Protein sequence: CASSPPLAGWHNEQFF.

The rearrangement links TRBV10-2 to TRBJ2-5; D is unclear. V gave up 5 bases and J gave up 11 bases, with 18 bases separating them. The CDR3 covers 13 residues. CDR1 WSHSY and CDR2 SAAADI come from the germline V gene. As DNA, the CDR3 is TGCGCCAGCAGTTTAGCTATCACGAGTGAGCAGTACTTC. It specifies CASSLAITSEQYF.

This sequence joins TRBV5-1 and TRBJ1-1; unclear D gene. V was trimmed by 2 bases and J by 7 bases, leaving 15 bases between them. The V gene's germline CDR1 is SGHRS and CDR2 YFSETQ. The CDR3 runs to 14 residues. CDR3 in amino acids: CASSLEDRLGEAFF. CDR3 sequence (DNA): TGCGCCAGCAGCTTAGAGGACCGTCTCGGTGAAGCTTTCTTT.

This clonotype was seen a handful of times. This rearrangement joins TRBV28 to TRBJ2-7; 8 positions match TRBD1. Germline CDR1 MDHEN, CDR2 SYDVKM. This CDR3 region has 14 residues. V lost 1 base and J lost 5; bases outside the gene matches: 4. CDR3 sequence reads: CASSLYRGFHEQYF. DNA for the CDR3: TGTGCCAGCAGTTTATACAGGGGGTTCCACGAGCAGTACTTC.

The gene calls are TRBV20-1 and TRBJ1-2; maybe TRBD1 (6 bases). The CDR3 runs to 14 residues. The ends were cut back, 4 bases at V and 2 bases at J, with 14 bases in the middle. Per germline, CDR1 DFQATT and CDR2 SNEGSKA (reference sequence). The CDR3 DNA follows: TGCAGTGCTAACCAGACAGGCGAAAACTATGGCTACACCTTC. Protein: CSANQTGENYGYTF.

V is TRBV20-1 and J is TRBJ2-7; D may be TRBD2 (7 bases). The DNA matches TRBJ2-5 better at its end, which makes the J call doubtful. The CDR3 contains 15 residues. CDR1 DFQATT and CDR2 SNEGSKA come from the germline V gene (reference sequence). The CDR3 region is CSARDLGGGRETQYF. The CDR3 DNA is TGCAGTGCTAGAGATCTTGGGGGGGGGCGGGAGACCCAGTACTTC.

The chain is built from TRBV2 and TRBJ2-7; a possible D gene is TRBD1 (6 bases). The end of the DNA aligns better with TRBJ2-5, so the J call may be wrong. The CDR3 has 13 residues. Germline lookup yields CDR1 SNHLY and CDR2 FYNNEI. CDR3 in DNA: TGTGCCAGTTCGACAGGAGTGAGGGAGACCCAGTACTTC. Its protein is CASSTGVRETQYF.

CDR3 region: CASSLGGTGGGGYTF. The DNA of the CDR3 is TGTGCCAGCAGTTTAGGAGGAACAGGGGGCGGTGGCTACACCTTC. The chain links TRBV28 to TRBJ1-2; the match to TRBD1 covers 9 bases. The J segment lost 7 bases and the V segment lost 2 bases, leaving 8 bases of the junction unmatched. This CDR3 has 15 amino acids. CDR1 MDHEN and CDR2 SYDVKM come from the germline V gene.

There are a few counts of this clonotype. The chain has TRBV4-3 and TRBJ2-7; perhaps TRBD2 as D (6 bases). CDR1 and CDR2 (germline): LGHNA, YSLEER. The CDR3 contains 16 residues. V was shortened by 8 bases and J by 0 bases, with 20 bases between the two germline ends. CDR3 in DNA: TGCGCCAGCCACCGGGCGGGGCCAAACTACTCCTACGAGCAGTACTTC. The encoded protein is CASHRAGPNYSYEQYF.

V usage is TRBV20-1 and J usage is TRBJ2-1; TRBD2 aligns across 13 bases. The V and J ends lost 6 bases and 5 bases, in that order; junction bases with no gene match: 10. From germline, CDR1 is DFQATT and CDR2 SNEGSKA (reference sequence). The CDR3 covers 16 residues. The CDR3, as DNA: TGCAGTGCCAGACGAGGGACTAGCGGGGCTAACAATGAGCAGTTCTTC. Translation gives CSARRGTSGANNEQFF.

This clonotype came up a few times. The DNA is omitted, as the CDR3 cannot be located on it reliably, and the CDR3 follows TCRdb's listing. The V and J genes are TRBV5-6 and TRBJ2-3. The CDR3 comprises 15 residues, both ends counted. Germline V lookup: CDR1 SGHDT, CDR2 YYEEEE. This chain's CDR3 is CASSFGPGNTDTQYF.

This rearrangement joins TRBV27 to TRBJ2-7, with TRBD2 identical over 9 bases. Germline CDR1 is MNHEY and CDR2 is SMNVEV (reference sequence). V lost 4 bases and J lost 0; bases outside the gene matches: 7. The CDR3 consists of 16 residues. CDR3 sequence: CASSSQLAGSSYEQYF. DNA of the CDR3: TGTGCCAGCAGTTCACAACTAGCGGGTAGCTCCTACGAGCAGTACTTC.

The rearrangement links TRBV11-2 to TRBJ2-1; 11 nucleotides match TRBD2. The germline gives CDR1 SGHAT, CDR2 FQNNGV. V shed 6 bases, J shed 6 bases, and the junction held 4 bases outside the gene matches. The CDR3 is made up of 14 amino acids. DNA for the CDR3: TGTGCCAGCAGGGCGGGACTAGCGGTCAATGAGCAGTTCTTC. Protein: CASRAGLAVNEQFF.

The chain employs TRBV20-1 and TRBJ2-7, with 9 nucleotides matching TRBD1. CDR3 size: 13 residues. The V gene end was trimmed by 5 bases and the J gene end by 1 base; junction bases not matched to a gene: 3. Germline CDR1 reads DFQATT; CDR2 reads SNEGSKA (reference sequence). CDR3 in amino acids: CSAGDRESYEQYF. DNA for the CDR3: TGCAGTGCTGGGGACAGGGAATCCTACGAGCAGTACTTC.

This chain links TRBV7-2 with TRBJ2-5; 8 nucleotides align to TRBD1. Germline values: CDR1 SGHTA, CDR2 FQGNSA. The CDR3 contains 16 residues. The V segment lost 3 bases and the J segment 5 bases; nucleotides outside the gene matches: 11. CDR3 sequence reads: CASSFLARGRGETQYF. CDR3 DNA sequence: TGTGCCAGCAGCTTTCTTGCCAGGGGGCGCGGGGAGACCCAGTACTTC.

The chain links TRBV13 to TRBJ1-2; 9 nucleotides align to TRBD1. CDR3 size: 13 residues. Trimming removed 5 bases from V and 8 bases from J; junction bases left unmatched: 6. From germline, CDR1 is PRHDT and CDR2 FYEKMQ (reference sequence). The chain's CDR3 is CASSGGTGPGYTF. CDR3 DNA: TGTGCCAGCAGCGGGGGGACAGGGCCCGGCTACACCTTC.

V usage is TRBV6-5 and J usage is TRBJ2-5, with D unresolved. The CDR3 spans 12 residues. The V end lost 6 bases, the J end lost 4 bases, and 9 bases lay between the germline ends. From germline, CDR1 is MNHEY and CDR2 SVGAGI. The CDR3 sequence: CASRSQSETQYF. Here the CDR3 DNA reads TGTGCCAGCAGGTCCCAGTCAGAGACCCAGTACTTC.

This clonotype was seen at least ten times. The V and J genes are TRBV4-3 and TRBJ2-3; D gene unclear. V shed 0 bases and J shed 4 bases, with 5 bases lying between them. Germline V gene data show CDR1 as LGHNA and CDR2 as YSLEER. The CDR3 spans 13 residues. This chain's CDR3 is CASSQDRPDTQYF. DNA of the CDR3: TGCGCCAGCAGCCAAGATCGGCCAGATACGCAGTATTTT.

The chain joins TRBV15 to TRBJ1-6; TRBD1 matches 12 bases. The CDR3 covers 12 residues. Germline CDR1 is LNHNV and CDR2 is YYDKDF (reference sequence). Trimming at V came to 8 bases and at J to 10 bases, leaving 0 bases not matched to a gene. CDR3 in DNA: TGTGCCACCGGGACAGGGGGCTCACCCCTCCACTTT. Amino acids: CATGTGGSPLHF. Based on the CDR3 plus reference TRBV15 and TRBJ1-6, the full variable domain is DAMVIQNPRYQVTQFGKPVTLSCSQTLNHNVMYWYQQKSSQAPKLLFHYYDKDFNNEADTPDNFQSRRPNTSFCFLDIRSPGLGDTAMYLCATGTGGSPLHFGNGTRLTVT.

This clonotype was detected many times. Its ends do not fully match the called genes, so a read error is possible. The rearrangement uses TRBV7-9 and TRBJ2-3; D possibly corresponds to TRBD2 (6 bases). Germline CDR1 is SEHNR and CDR2 is FQNEAQ (reference sequence). The CDR3 loop spans 15 amino acids. The CDR3 reads CASSLDGGPTDTQYF. For the CDR3, the DNA is TGTGCTAGCAGCTTAGACGGGGGTCCCACAGATACGCAGTATTTT.

The chain links TRBV6-5 to TRBJ1-2, with 9 bases fitting TRBD1. There are 16 residues in the CDR3. With V trimmed by 2 bases and J by 4 bases, 8 bases remained unmatched. CDR1 and CDR2 (germline): MNHEY, SVGAGI. The chain's CDR3 is CASSYLGQGLSYGYTF. DNA for the CDR3: TGTGCCAGCAGTTACCTCGGACAGGGGCTTAGCTATGGCTACACCTTC.

The J gene is TRBJ2-1, the V gene TRBV5-1, with a tentative D call TRBD1 (6 bases). V lost 2 bases to trimming and J lost 0 bases, with 12 bases between them. The germline CDR1 and CDR2 sequences are SGHRS and YFSETQ. The CDR3 loop spans 16 amino acids. CDR3: CASSFGQTASYNEQFF. Written as DNA, the CDR3 is TGCGCCAGCAGCTTCGGACAGACGGCCTCCTACAATGAGCAGTTCTTC.